A selection of T cell receptor beta chains follows, all from one sample in a study of T-cell memory formation after mild COVID-19. TCRdb ran MiXCR on the 5' RACE reads and lists one entry per CDR3 protein. Seen here are 90,000 to 120,000 distinct CDR3 sequences, 13% to 15% observed once, and the top ten hold about 39%. The source material was PBMCs or a T cell subset sorted from them (not recorded which). All receptors come from a man aged 18 to 29 who had mild COVID-19 (a few samples of this study predate the infection). Cell type and time point are not known. Each CDR3 is given with its conserved first and last residue. Each record gives: V gene, clone size, D gene, J gene, CDR3 length, CDR3 DNA, CDR3 protein. A D gene is named only where the DNA matches it firmly. Not every row has a clone size; where given, it reads once, few, many or a size class.

TRBV7-2,few,TRBD2,TRBJ2-5,15,TGTGCCAGCAGCTTAGCGGGCGGGGGAGTAGAGACCCAGTACTTC,CASSLAGGGVETQYF
TRBV7-3,many,.,TRBJ1-1,15,TGTGCCAGCAGCTTATCGGCGGGGGGGAACACTGAAGCTTTCTTT,CASSLSAGGNTEAFF
TRBV9,.,TRBD1,TRBJ1-4,14,TGTGCCAGCAGCGCGACAGGGGGTCGTGAAAAACTGTTTTTT,CASSATGGREKLFF
TRBV7-6,few,TRBD2,TRBJ2-1,15,TGTGCCAGCAGCAACGGACTAGCCTCCTACAATGAGCAGTTCTTC,CASSNGLASYNEQFF
TRBV12-3/TRBV12-4,few,.,TRBJ2-1,16,TGTGCCAGCAGTTCTCCCCTTCGGGACTGGCGGATCGAGCAGTTCTTC,CASSSPLRDWRIEQFF
TRBV7-2,many,TRBD2,TRBJ2-3,13,TGTGCCAGCAGCCTAGCGGGGTCAGATACGCAGTATTTT,CASSLAGSDTQYF
TRBV7-2,few,.,TRBJ1-4,17,TGTGCCAGCAGCTTAGTGTGGGCAGGAGGATATGTTGAAAAACTGTTTTTT,CASSLVWAGGYVEKLFF
TRBV5-1,.,.,TRBJ2-5,16,TGCGCCAGCAGCTTGGCCTCGGGGTTCTACCAAGAGACCCAGTACTTC,CASSLASGFYQETQYF
TRBV19,medium-sized,TRBD1,TRBJ1-2,13,TGTGCCAGTAGACCGGGACAGAGCTATGGCTACACCTTC,CASRPGQSYGYTF
TRBV24-1,.,TRBD1,TRBJ1-2,14,TGTGCCACCAGTGATTTCGGGACAGGGAATGGCTACACCTTC,CATSDFGTGNGYTF
TRBV11-2,few,TRBD2,TRBJ2-2,15,TGTGCCAGCAGTCCCTGGCGGGGGGGTACCGGGGAGCTGTTTTTT,CASSPWRGGTGELFF
TRBV6-5,.,.,TRBJ1-2,14,TGTGCCAGCAGTTACGGGGCGGACGACTATGGCTACACCTTC,CASSYGADDYGYTF
TRBV29-1,.,.,TRBJ1-5,13,TGCAGCGTATTGGACGCGAGCAATCAGCCCCAGCATTTT,CSVLDASNQPQHF
TRBV5-1,few,.,TRBJ2-7,18,TGCGCCAGCAGTCAAGCCCCGCCGGGCGGAGGGGTAGGCTACGAGCAGTACTTC,CASSQAPPGGGVGYEQYF